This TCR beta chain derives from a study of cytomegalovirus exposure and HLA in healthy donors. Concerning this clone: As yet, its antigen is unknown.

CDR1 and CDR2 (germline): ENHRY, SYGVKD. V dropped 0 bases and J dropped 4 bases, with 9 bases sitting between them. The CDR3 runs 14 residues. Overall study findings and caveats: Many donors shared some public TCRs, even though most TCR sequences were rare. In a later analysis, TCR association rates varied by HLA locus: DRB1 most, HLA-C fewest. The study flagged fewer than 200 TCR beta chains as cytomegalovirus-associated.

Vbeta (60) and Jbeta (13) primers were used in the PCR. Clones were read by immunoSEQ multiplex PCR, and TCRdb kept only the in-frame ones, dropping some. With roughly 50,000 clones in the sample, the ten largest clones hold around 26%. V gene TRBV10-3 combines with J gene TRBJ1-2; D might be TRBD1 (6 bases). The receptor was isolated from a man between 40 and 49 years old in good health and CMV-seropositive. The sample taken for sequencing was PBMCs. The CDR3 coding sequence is TGTGCCATCAGTGAGTCCACAGGGATCTATGGCTACACCTTC. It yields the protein CAISESTGIYGYTF.